This TCR beta chain comes out of a study of blood T cells in healthy people across ages (dated by TCRdb to about 2015). At the level of the whole study: In model experiments, template switching captured roughly one uniquely barcoded TCR beta cDNA molecule for every two T cells. To track age-related changes in TCR beta repertoire diversity, the study relied on deep sequencing normalized with unique cDNA molecular identifiers. The study analyzed two additional independent replicas of 1 million unique cDNA reads from the same blood draw for two donors, one aged 18 to 30 and one aged 80 or older. Donors of different ages were randomly distributed across sequencing lanes to avoid experimental bias. Four age groups were formed from the donors: young (average around 15 years), middle-aged (approximately 40), aged (more than 55) and long-lived (more than 75).

This clonotype has a handful of counts. No cognate antigen has been identified for it. Base-call qualities are not available, and no considerably larger clone is one nucleotide away. The library was built by means of 5' RACE. Instrument used: Illumina HiSeq 2500. A second 7 to 11 cycle PCR used a sample-barcoded 5' primer and a J-beta primer mix. A template-switch 5' adaptor carrying 12 random nucleotides introduced a unique molecular identifier onto each TCR beta cDNA molecule. At least 3 million CDR3-containing paired-end reads were obtained from each sample. First-strand cDNA was synthesized from all RNA with the Mint cDNA synthesis kit, primed by a TRBC-specific oligonucleotide. Following uracil-DNA glycosylase treatment, a first 18-cycle PCR with universal primers M1SS and BC2_uni_R was performed on all cDNA. In the paper's pipeline: Normalization of each sample was performed by random selection of 1 million high-quality reads, each carrying a distinct molecular identifier. Instead of being binned into consensus sequences, reads that shared molecular identifiers were thrown out. MiTCR, set to a Q25 quality threshold and the strictest error-elimination algorithm, was used for CDR3 identification, clonotype clustering and error correction. A nonparametric unseen species model using Euler transformation provided a lower-bound estimate of total TCR beta diversity. In TCRdb, the public reads were trimmed at Q25 with fastp and aligned with MiXCR, with productive beta chains retained. Each record represents a unique CDR3 protein, reported with the most common genes and DNA among its rows. TCRdb's processing, not the authors', yielded these V and J calls. The sample table lists about 1.6 million distinct CDR3 sequences, almost 35% of them with a count of one. The top ten clonotypes cover over 9% of the sample.

General findings and caveats noted by the study authors: Compared with the aged group, the long-lived group had more naive CD4+ T cells, fewer expanded clones and increased TCR diversity, a pattern suggesting age selection. Total diversity estimates from one million sequenced T cells were considered lower bounds and underestimates. There was a strong correlation between observed TCR beta diversity and the percentage of naive T cells measured by flow cytometry. Observed TCR beta diversity per million T cells fell roughly linearly with age, and a significant reduction was already apparent by age about 36. Bulk unsorted PBMC profiling prevented conclusive comparison of naive and antigen-experienced compartments. The CMV infection status of donors was not known, potentially confounding age-related changes in expanded clonotypes.

The 35 to 40 donors, aged about 6 to 100 years, were systemically healthy Caucasian individuals from Russia. Each donor gave ten milliliters of peripheral blood, collected into EDTA-treated Vacutainer tubes. Ficoll-Paque density-gradient centrifugation was used to isolate PBMCs, with at least 7 million per sample. Total RNA, at least 6 micrograms per sample, was extracted from PBMCs with Trizol reagent. For every donor, an aliquot of PBMCs went through flow cytometry to measure the percentages of naive CD45RAhigh/CD27high T cells. The V end loses 11 bases and the J end loses 5 bases, and a stretch of 19 bases separates them. CDR3 length: 15 amino acids, cysteine to phenylalanine. Of all the DNA, just the CDR3 is kept, 45 bases in frame from base 1. CDR1 MNHEY and CDR2 SVGAGI are derived from the germline V gene.

The TCR was taken from a woman aged 25 to 39 in good health. Sequenced sample: blood. Recombination joined TRBV6-5 with TRBJ1-6, and the D gene may be TRBD1, 6 bases matching. The CDR3 has the sequence CAVNAGTPNNSPLHF. At the DNA level, the sequence is TGTGCCGTAAACGCCGGGACACCTAATAATTCACCCCTCCACTTT.